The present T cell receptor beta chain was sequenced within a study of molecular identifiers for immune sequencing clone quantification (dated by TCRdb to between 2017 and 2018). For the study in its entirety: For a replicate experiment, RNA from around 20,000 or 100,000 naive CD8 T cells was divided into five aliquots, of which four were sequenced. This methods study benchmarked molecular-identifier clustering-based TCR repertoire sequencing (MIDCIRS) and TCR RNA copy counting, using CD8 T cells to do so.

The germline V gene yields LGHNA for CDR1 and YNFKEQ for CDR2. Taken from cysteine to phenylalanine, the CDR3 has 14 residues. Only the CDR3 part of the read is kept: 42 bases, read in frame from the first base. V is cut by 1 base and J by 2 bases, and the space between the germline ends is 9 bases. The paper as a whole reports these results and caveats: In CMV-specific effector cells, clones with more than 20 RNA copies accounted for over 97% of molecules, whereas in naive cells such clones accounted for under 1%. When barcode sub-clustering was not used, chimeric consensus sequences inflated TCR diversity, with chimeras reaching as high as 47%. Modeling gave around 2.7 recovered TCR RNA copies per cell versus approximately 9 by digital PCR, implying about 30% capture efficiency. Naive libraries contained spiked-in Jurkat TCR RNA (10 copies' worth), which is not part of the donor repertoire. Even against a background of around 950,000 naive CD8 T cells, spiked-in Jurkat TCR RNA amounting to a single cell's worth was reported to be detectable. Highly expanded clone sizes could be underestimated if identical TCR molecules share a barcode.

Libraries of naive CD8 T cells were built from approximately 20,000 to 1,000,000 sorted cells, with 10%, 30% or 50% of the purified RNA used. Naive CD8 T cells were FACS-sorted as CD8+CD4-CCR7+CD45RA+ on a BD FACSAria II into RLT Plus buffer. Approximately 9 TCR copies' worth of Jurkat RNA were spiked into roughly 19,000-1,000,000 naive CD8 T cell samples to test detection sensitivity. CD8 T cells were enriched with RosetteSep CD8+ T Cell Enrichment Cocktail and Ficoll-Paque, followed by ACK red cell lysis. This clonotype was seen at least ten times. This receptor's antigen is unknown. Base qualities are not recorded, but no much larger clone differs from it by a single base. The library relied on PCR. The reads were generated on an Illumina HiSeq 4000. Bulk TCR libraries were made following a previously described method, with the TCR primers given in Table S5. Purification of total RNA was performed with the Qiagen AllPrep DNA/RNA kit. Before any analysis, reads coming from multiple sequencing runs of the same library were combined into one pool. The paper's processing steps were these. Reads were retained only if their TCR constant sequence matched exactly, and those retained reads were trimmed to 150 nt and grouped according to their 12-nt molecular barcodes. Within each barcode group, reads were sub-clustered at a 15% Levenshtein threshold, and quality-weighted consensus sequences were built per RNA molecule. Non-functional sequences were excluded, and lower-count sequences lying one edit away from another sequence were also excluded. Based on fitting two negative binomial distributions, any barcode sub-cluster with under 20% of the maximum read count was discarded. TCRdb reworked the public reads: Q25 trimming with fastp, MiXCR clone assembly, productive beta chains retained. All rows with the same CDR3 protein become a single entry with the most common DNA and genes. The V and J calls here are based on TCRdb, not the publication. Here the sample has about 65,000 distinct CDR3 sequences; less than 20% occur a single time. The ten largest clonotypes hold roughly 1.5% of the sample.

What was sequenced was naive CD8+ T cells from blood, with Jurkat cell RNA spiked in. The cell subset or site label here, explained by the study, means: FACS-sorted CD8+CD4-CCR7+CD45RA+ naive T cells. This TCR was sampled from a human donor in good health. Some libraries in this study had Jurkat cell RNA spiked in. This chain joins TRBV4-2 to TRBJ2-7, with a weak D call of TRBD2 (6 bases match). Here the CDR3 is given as CASSQAGTPYEQYF. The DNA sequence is TGTGCCAGCAGCCAAGCCGGGACTCCCTACGAGCAGTACTTC.